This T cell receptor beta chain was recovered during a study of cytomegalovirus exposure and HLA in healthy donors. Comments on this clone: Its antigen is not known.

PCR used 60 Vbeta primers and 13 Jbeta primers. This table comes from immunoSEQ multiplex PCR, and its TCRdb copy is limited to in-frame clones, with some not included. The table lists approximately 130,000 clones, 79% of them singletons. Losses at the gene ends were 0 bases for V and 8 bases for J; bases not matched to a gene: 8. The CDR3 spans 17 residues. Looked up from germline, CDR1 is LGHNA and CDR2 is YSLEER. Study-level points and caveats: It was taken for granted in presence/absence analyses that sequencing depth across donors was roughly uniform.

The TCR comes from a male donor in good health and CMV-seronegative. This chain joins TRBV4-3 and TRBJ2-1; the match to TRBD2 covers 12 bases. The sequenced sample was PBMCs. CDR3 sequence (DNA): TGCGCCAGCAGCCAAGAAGCCCCTAGCGGGGGGGCCTATGAGCAGTTCTTC. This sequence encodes CASSQEAPSGGAYEQFF.